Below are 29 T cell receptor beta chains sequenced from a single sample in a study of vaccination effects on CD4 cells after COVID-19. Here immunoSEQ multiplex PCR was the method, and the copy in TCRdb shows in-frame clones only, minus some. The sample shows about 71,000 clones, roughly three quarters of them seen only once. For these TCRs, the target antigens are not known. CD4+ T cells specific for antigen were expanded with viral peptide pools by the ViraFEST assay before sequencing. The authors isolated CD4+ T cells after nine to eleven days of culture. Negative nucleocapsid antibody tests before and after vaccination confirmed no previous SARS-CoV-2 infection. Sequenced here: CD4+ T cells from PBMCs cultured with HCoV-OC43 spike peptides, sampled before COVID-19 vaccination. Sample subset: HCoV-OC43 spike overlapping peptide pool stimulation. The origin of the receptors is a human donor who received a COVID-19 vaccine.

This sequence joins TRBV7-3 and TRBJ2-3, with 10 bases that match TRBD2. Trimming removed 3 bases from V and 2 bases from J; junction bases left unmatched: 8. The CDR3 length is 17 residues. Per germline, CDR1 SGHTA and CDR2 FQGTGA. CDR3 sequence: CASSFQISGGNTDTQYF. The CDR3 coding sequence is TGTGCCAGCAGCTTCCAGATTAGCGGGGGGAACACAGATACGCAGTATTTT.

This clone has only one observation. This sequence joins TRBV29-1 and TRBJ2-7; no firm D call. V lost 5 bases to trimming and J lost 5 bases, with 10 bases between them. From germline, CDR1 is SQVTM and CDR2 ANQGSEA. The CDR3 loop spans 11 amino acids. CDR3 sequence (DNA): TGCAGCGTTAAAGTTATGAACGAGCAGTACGTC. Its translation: CSVKVMNEQYV.

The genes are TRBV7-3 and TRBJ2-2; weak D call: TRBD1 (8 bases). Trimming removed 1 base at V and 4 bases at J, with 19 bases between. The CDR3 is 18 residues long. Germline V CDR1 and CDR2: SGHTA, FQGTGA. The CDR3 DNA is TGTGCCAGCAGCTTAAACAGGGGGGGGCTATTTGGCACCGGGGAGCTGTTTTTT. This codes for CASSLNRGGLFGTGELFF.

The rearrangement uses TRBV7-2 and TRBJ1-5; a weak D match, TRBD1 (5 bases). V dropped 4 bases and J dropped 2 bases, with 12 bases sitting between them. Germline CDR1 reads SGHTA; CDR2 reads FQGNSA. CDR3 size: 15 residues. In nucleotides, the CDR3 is TGTGCCAGCAGCTCCGGGGCATCTGGCAATCAGCCCCAGCATTTT. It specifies CASSSGASGNQPQHF.

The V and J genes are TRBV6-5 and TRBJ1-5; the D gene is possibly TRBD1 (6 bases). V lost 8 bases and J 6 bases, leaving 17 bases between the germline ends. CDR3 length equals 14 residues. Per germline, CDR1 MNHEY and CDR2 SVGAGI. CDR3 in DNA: TGTGCCAGCTGGGTGGGGGGCGGCGGTCAGCCCCAGCATTTT. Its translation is CASWVGGGGQPQHF.

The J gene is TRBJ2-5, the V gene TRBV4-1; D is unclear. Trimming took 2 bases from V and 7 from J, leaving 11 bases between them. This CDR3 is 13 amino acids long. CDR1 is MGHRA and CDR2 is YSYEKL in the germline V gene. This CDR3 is CASSQTYIGTQYF. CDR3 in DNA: TGCGCCAGCAGCCAAACGTACATTGGGACCCAGTACTTC.

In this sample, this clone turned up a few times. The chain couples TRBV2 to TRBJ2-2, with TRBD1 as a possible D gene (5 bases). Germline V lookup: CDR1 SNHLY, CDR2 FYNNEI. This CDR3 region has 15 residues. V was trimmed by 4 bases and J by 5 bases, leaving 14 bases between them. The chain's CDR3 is CASSGSRTPTGELFF. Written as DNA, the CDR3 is TGTGCCAGCAGTGGCTCCAGGACACCTACCGGGGAGCTGTTTTTT. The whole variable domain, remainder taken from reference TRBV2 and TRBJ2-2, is EPEVTQTPSHQVTQMGQEVILRCVPISNHLYFYWYRQILGQKVEFLVSFYNNEISEKSEIFDDQFSVERPDGSNFTLKIRSTKLEDSAMYFCASSGSRTPTGELFFGEGSRLTVL.

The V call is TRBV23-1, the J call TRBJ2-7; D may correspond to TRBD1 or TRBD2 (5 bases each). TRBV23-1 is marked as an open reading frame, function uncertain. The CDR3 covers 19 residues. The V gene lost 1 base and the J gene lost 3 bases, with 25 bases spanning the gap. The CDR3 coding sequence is TGCGCCAGCAGTCAATTCCTCGTGAGGCAGGGAGAAAGGATCTACGAGCAGTACGTC. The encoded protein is CASSQFLVRQGERIYEQYV.

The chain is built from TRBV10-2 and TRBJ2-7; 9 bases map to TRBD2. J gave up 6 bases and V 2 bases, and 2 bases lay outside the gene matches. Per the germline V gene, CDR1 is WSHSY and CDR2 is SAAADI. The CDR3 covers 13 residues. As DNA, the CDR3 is TGCGCCAGCAGTGAGCTAGCGGGGACCGAGCAGTACGTC. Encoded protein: CASSELAGTEQYV.

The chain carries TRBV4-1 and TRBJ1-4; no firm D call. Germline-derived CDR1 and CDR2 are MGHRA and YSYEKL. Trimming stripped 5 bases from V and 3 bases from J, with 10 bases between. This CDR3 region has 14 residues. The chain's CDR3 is CASSKGVSNEKLFF. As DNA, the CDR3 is TGCGCCAGCAGCAAGGGAGTATCTAATGAAAAACTGTTTTTT.

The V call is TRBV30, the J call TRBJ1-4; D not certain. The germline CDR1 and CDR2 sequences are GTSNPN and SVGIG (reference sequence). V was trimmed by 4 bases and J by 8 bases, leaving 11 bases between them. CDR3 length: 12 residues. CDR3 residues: CAWKAGGEKLFF. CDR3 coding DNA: TGTGCCTGGAAGGCAGGCGGGGAAAAACTGTTTTTT.

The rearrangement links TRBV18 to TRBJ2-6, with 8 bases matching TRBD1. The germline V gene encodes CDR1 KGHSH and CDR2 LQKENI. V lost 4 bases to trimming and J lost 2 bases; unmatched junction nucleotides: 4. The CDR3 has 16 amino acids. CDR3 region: CASSLRTGTGANVLTF. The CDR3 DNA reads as TGTGCCAGCTCACTTCGGACAGGGACTGGGGCCAACGTCCTGACTTTC.

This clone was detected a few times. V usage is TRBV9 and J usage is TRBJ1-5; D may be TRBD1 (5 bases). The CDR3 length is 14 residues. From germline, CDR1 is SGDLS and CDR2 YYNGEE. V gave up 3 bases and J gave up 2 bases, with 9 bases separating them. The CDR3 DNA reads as TGTGCCAGCAGCGGAGGAGGGGGCAATCAGCCCCAGCATTTT. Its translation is CASSGGGGNQPQHF.

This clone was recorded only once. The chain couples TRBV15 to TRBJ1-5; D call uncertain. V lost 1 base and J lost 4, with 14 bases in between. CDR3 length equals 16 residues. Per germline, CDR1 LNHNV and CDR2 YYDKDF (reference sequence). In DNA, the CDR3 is TGTGCCACCAGCAGAGGGGAGAGGGCAGGAAATCAGCCCCAGCATTTT. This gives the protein CATSRGERAGNQPQHF. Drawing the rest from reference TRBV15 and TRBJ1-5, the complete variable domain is DAMVIQNPRYQVTQFGKPVTLSCSQTLNHNVMYWYQQKSSQAPKLLFHYYDKDFNNEADTPDNFQSRRPNTSFCFLDIRSPGLGDTAMYLCATSRGERAGNQPQHFGDGTRLSIL.

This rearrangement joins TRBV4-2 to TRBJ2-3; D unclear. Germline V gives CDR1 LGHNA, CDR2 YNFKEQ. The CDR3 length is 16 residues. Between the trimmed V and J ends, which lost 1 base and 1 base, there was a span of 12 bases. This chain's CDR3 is CASSQGTGLRTDTQYF. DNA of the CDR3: TGTGCCAGCAGCCAAGGAACGGGCCTTCGCACAGATACGCAGTATTTT.

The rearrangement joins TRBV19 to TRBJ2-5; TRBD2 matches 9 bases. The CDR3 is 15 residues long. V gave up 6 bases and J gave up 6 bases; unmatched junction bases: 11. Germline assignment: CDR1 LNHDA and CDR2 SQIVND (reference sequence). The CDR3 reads CASSSRGGAEKTQYF. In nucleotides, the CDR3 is TGTGCCAGTAGCTCACGCGGGGGGGCCGAAAAGACCCAGTACTTC.

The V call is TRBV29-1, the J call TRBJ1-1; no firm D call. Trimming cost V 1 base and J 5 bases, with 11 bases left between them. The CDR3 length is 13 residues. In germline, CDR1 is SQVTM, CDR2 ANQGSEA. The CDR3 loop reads CSVEVTDGTEAFF. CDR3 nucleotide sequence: TGCAGCGTTGAAGTCACAGATGGGACTGAAGCTTTCTTT.

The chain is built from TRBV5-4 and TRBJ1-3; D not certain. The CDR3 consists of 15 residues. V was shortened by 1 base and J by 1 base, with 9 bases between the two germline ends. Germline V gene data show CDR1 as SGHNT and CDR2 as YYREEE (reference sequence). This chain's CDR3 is CASSLRAESGNTIYF. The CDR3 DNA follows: TGTGCCAGCAGCTTGAGGGCAGAGTCTGGAAACACCATATATTTT.

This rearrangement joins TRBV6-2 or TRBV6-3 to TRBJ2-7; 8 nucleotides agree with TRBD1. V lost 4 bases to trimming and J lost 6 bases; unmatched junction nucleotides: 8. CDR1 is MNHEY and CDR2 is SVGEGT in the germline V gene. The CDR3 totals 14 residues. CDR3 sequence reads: CASSSTGAVPEQYV. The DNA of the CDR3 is TGTGCCAGCAGTTCGACAGGGGCAGTCCCCGAGCAGTACGTC.

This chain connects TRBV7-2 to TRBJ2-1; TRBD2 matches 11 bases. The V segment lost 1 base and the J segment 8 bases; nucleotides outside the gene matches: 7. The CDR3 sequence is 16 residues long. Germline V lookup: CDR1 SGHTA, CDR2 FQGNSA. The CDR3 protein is CASSLVIAGGYYEQFF. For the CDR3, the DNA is TGTGCCAGCAGCTTAGTCATAGCGGGGGGGTACTATGAGCAGTTCTTC. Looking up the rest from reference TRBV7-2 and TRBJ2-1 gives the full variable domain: GAGVSQSPSNKVTEKGKDVELRCDPISGHTALYWYRQSLGQGLEFLIYFQGNSAPDKSGLPSDRFSAERTGGSVSTLTIQRTQQEDSAVYLCASSLVIAGGYYEQFFGPGTRLTVL.

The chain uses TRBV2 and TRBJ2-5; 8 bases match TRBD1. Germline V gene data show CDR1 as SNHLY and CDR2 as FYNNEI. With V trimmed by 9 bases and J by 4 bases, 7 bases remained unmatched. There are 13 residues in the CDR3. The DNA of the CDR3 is TGTGCCAGTGTACAGGGGGGACGAGAGACCCAGTACTTC. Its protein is CASVQGGRETQYF.

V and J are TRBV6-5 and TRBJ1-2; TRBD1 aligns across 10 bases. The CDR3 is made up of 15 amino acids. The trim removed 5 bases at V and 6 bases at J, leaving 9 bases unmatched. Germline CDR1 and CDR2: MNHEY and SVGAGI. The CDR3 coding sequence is TGTGCCAGCAGTAGGGAACGACAGGGGGCGGATGGCTACACCTTC. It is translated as CASSRERQGADGYTF.

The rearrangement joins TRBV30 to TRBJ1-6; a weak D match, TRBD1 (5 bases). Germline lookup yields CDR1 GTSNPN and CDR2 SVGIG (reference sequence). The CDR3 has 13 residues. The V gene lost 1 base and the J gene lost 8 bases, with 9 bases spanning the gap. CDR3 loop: CAWSEGNYSPLHF. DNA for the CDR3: TGTGCCTGGAGTGAGGGGAACTATTCACCCCTCCACTTT.

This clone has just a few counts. Written as DNA, the CDR3 is TGTGCCAGCAGCTTGGTTGTGACAGGGAGTAGCAATCAGCCCCAGCATTTT. Its protein product is CASSLVVTGSSNQPQHF. The chain links TRBV5-8 to TRBJ1-5, with TRBD1 identical over 7 bases. The junction had 6 bases not matched to a gene; V was cut back by 0 bases and J by 0 bases. Per the germline V gene, CDR1 is SGHTS and CDR2 is YDEGEE. The CDR3 covers 17 residues.

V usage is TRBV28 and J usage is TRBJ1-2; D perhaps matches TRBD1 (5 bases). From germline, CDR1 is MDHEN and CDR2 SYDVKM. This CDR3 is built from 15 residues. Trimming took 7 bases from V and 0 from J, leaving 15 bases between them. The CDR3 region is CASTFRDRANYGYTF. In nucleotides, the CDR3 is TGTGCCAGCACGTTCCGGGACCGAGCTAACTATGGCTACACCTTC.

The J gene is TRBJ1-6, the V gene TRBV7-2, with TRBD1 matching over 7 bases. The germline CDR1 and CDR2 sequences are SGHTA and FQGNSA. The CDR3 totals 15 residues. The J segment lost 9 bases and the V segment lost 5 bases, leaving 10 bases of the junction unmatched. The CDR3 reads CASSPQGWDSSPLHF. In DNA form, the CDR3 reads TGTGCCAGCAGCCCACAGGGGTGGGATAGTTCACCCCTCCACTTT.

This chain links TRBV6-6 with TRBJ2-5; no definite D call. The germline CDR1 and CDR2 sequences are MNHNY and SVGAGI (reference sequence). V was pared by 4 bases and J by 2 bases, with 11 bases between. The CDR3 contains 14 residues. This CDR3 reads CASSSSGQQETQYF. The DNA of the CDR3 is TGTGCCAGCAGTTCCTCAGGTCAACAAGAGACCCAGTACTTC.

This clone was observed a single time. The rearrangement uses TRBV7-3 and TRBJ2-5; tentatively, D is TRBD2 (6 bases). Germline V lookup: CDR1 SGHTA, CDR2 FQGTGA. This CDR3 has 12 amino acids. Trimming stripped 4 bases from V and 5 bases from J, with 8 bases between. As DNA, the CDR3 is TGTGCCAGCAGCTCTGGAGGGGAGACCCAGTACTTC. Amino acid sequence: CASSSGGETQYF.

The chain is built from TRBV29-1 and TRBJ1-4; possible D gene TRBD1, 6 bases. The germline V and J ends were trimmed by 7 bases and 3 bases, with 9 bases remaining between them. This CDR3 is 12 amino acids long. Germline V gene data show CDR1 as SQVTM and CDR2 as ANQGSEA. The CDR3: CSAGHANEKLFF. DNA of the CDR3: TGCAGCGCGGGACACGCTAATGAAAAACTGTTTTTT. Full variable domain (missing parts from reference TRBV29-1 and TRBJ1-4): SAVISQKPSRDICQRGTSLTIQCQVDSQVTMMFWYRQQPGQSLTLIATANQGSEATYESGFVIDKFPISRPNLTFSTLTVSNMSPEDSSIYLCSAGHANEKLFFGSGTQLSVL.